Presented here are 18 T cell receptor beta chains from one specimen sequenced in a study of PD-1 blockade in mismatch repair-deficient tumors. Their target antigens are unknown. Data came from immunoSEQ multiplex PCR; TCRdb stores just in-frame clones and leaves some out. The table has approximately 13,000 clones, less than 90% seen once. Time point specified: approximately nine-day in vitro stimulation with candidate neoantigen peptide 4. Sequencing was performed on cells cultured in vitro, taken from a patient treated with pembrolizumab. The source of these receptors is an adult with mismatch repair-deficient cancer.

V usage is TRBV19 and J usage is TRBJ2-1; no clear D. Trimming removed 4 bases at V and 6 bases at J, with 13 bases between. There are 14 residues in the CDR3. Germline CDR1 LNHDA, CDR2 SQIVND (reference sequence). CDR3 in amino acids: CASSTRRWVNEQFF. CDR3 in DNA: TGTGCCAGTAGTACCCGCCGGTGGGTCAATGAGCAGTTCTTC.

The chain joins TRBV7-9 to TRBJ1-1, with TRBD1 as a possible D gene (6 bases). Trimming removed 5 bases from V and 2 bases from J, with 12 bases in between. CDR1 and CDR2 (germline): SEHNR, FQNEAQ (reference sequence). The CDR3 totals 14 residues. DNA of the CDR3: TGTGCCAGCAGCGCTTGGACAGTTAACACTGAAGCTTTCTTT. Protein product: CASSAWTVNTEAFF.

The chain employs TRBV7-2 and TRBJ1-3; D gene uncertain. Germline values: CDR1 SGHTA, CDR2 FQGNSA. The length of the CDR3 is 15 residues. V lost 4 bases and J 0 bases, leaving 10 bases between the germline ends. CDR3 nucleotide sequence: TGTGCCAGCAGCTCGCCCCCTAGCTCTGGAAACACCATATATTTT. Translating gives CASSSPPSSGNTIYF.

J is TRBJ1-1 and V is TRBV5-1; perhaps TRBD1 as D (5 bases). This CDR3 comprises 14 residues. V lost 2 bases and J lost 8, with 16 bases in between. CDR1 SGHRS and CDR2 YFSETQ come from the germline V gene. CDR3 protein: CASSFQGALREAFF. The CDR3 DNA is TGCGCCAGCAGCTTTCAGGGAGCCCTCAGGGAAGCTTTCTTT.

The CDR3 bases are TGTGCCAGCAGCTTCAGCCTGGCCCTAGCGGAAACTAGCACAGATACGCAGTATTTT. Protein: CASSFSLALAETSTDTQYF. The rearrangement joins TRBV11-3 to TRBJ2-3; 7 bases fit TRBD2. Germline CDR1 and CDR2: SGHNT and YENEEA. This CDR3 has 19 residues. V shed 3 bases and J 0 bases; nucleotides not matched to a gene: 15.

The chain links TRBV5-1 to TRBJ1-4; D call uncertain. V was cut by 0 bases and J by 2 bases, with 14 bases left in between. Germline V CDR1 and CDR2: SGHRS, YFSETQ. The CDR3 spans 17 residues. The CDR3 region has the DNA TGCGCCAGCAGCTTGGGGCTCGGACGGATGACTAATGAAAAACTGTTTTTT. This gives the protein CASSLGLGRMTNEKLFF.

The rearrangement links TRBV18 to TRBJ2-5; tentative D call: TRBD2 (6 bases). Germline V lookup: CDR1 KGHSH, CDR2 LQKENI. There are 14 residues in the CDR3. Trimming pared 6 bases from V and 8 bases from J, leaving 19 bases between. The CDR3 loop reads CASSHPGLPETQYF. In DNA, the CDR3 is TGTGCCAGCTCGCACCCGGGACTCCCAGAAACCCAGTACTTC.

This clone was counted a single time. The chain recombines TRBV27 with TRBJ2-1; 8 nucleotides match TRBD2. Germline CDR1 is MNHEY and CDR2 is SMNVEV (reference sequence). There are 17 residues in the CDR3. V shed 0 bases and J 7 bases; nucleotides not matched to a gene: 11. The CDR3 sequence: CASSLSTHSGSRNEQFF. DNA of the CDR3: TGTGCCAGCAGTTTATCAACCCACAGCGGGAGTAGAAATGAGCAGTTCTTC.

In DNA, the CDR3 is TGTGCCAGCAGTTACTCGTCAGCCCCCAATCAGCCCCAGCATTTT. Amino acids: CASSYSSAPNQPQHF. The chain has TRBV6-6 and TRBJ1-5; D is ambiguous. This CDR3 is 15 amino acids long. With 0 bases removed from V and 3 bases from J, the gap between germline ends came to 9 bases. CDR1 is MNHNY and CDR2 is SVGAGI in the germline V gene (reference sequence).

The chain carries TRBV9 and TRBJ1-2; 7 nucleotides align to TRBD1. CDR1 is SGDLS, CDR2 YYNGEE, per germline. V dropped 1 base and J dropped 4; count of bases not matched to a gene: 1. The CDR3 consists of 13 residues. For the CDR3, the DNA is TGTGCCAGCAGCGTACAGGGGGGCTATGGCTACACCTTC. Amino acid sequence: CASSVQGGYGYTF.

The chain employs TRBV6-5 and TRBJ2-7, with a weak D call TRBD2 (5 bases). Germline V gene sequence: CDR1 MNHEY, CDR2 SVGAGI. The CDR3 loop spans 14 amino acids. Deletions cut 2 bases from V and 0 bases from J, with 8 bases between. The CDR3 sequence: CASSYLEGSYEQYF. The CDR3 bases are TGTGCCAGCAGTTACCTCGAGGGCTCCTACGAGCAGTACTTC.

On this clone itself: Compared with germline, one end of the junction differs, possibly owing to a read error. The chain carries TRBV15 and TRBJ1-4; D gene unclear. CDR1 is LNHNV, CDR2 YYDKDF, per germline (reference sequence). The CDR3 length is 11 residues. CDR3 nucleotides: TGTGCCGCCAGGTCCACCGGAAAACTGTTTTTT. Protein product: CAARSTGKLFF.

This clone has more than one count but fewer than ten. This sequence joins TRBV28 and TRBJ1-5, with 7 bases aligning to TRBD1. The CDR3 has 15 residues. The germline CDR1 and CDR2 sequences are MDHEN and SYDVKM. The junction had 8 bases not matched to a gene; V was cut back by 3 bases and J by 6 bases. Here the CDR3 DNA reads TGTGCCAGCAGTTTTGCGACAGGGAGAGGTCAGCCCCAGCATTTT. Its protein product is CASSFATGRGQPQHF.

This clone was detected once. The chain is built from TRBV7-9 and TRBJ1-1; tentative D call: TRBD1 (5 bases). The CDR3 loop spans 15 amino acids. The germline CDR1 and CDR2 sequences are SEHNR and FQNEAQ (reference sequence). V was clipped by 2 bases and J by 0 bases, with 10 bases between them. The CDR3 nucleotides read TGTGCCAGCAGCTTACAGGGCGGGGTGAACACTGAAGCTTTCTTT. Amino acid sequence: CASSLQGGVNTEAFF. Full variable domain (outside the CDR3, taken from reference TRBV7-9 and TRBJ1-1): DTGVSQNPRHKITKRGQNVTFRCDPISEHNRLYWYRQTLGQGPEFLTYFQNEAQLEKSRLLSDRFSAERPKGSFSTLEIQRTEQGDSAMYLCASSLQGGVNTEAFFGQGTRLTVV.

This clone has only a few counts. The chain carries TRBV9 and TRBJ2-1; 9 nucleotides align to TRBD2. V lost 4 bases, J lost 0 bases, and 5 bases stayed unmatched. The CDR3 is 16 residues long. CDR1 is SGDLS and CDR2 is YYNGEE in the germline V gene. Written as DNA, the CDR3 is TGTGCCAGCAGCCCCCGCGGGAGGGACTCCTACAATGAGCAGTTCTTC. This gives the protein CASSPRGRDSYNEQFF.

In its sample, this clone was seen a few times. This sequence joins TRBV4-2 and TRBJ2-5, with TRBD2 as a possible D gene (6 bases). CDR1 LGHNA and CDR2 YNFKEQ come from the germline V gene. V was clipped by 4 bases and J by 3 bases, with 18 bases between them. The CDR3 length is 16 residues. The DNA of the CDR3 is TGTGCCAGCAGCCCAGCCGGGGGTCCGGGAGAAGAGACCCAGTACTTC. This encodes CASSPAGGPGEETQYF.

The rearrangement uses TRBV18 and TRBJ2-3, with 8 bases fitting TRBD1. J lost 0 bases, V lost 6 bases, and 5 bases had no gene match. This CDR3 is 15 amino acids long. Germline V gene data show CDR1 as KGHSH and CDR2 as LQKENI. CDR3 sequence: CASSRDRGSTDTQYF. CDR3 DNA sequence: TGTGCCAGCTCGCGCGACAGGGGAAGCACAGATACGCAGTATTTT.

The rearrangement links TRBV11-3 to TRBJ2-7; the match to TRBD2 covers 7 bases. V lost 4 bases and J lost 4; bases outside the gene matches: 7. CDR3 size: 14 residues. Germline CDR1 SGHNT, CDR2 YENEEA. CDR3 loop: CASSSSGEPYEQYF. The CDR3, as DNA: TGTGCCAGCAGCTCTAGCGGAGAACCTTACGAGCAGTACTTC.